The entry that follows covers one TCR beta chain sequence. Its antigen is still unknown. Trimming removed 7 bases from V and 1 base from J, with 8 bases in between. The CDR3 is 12 residues long. CDR1 is SGHTS, CDR2 YDEGEE, per germline. The sample originates from a study of T-cell reconstitution after alpha-beta-depleted transplantation in children. Overall study results and limits: One year post-transplant, T-cell counts and diversity were largely derived from T cells produced anew. The study traced high day-60 TCRbeta diversity in some patients to surviving recipient T cells and thymic progenitors. Two months or so post-transplant, alpha-beta T cells reportedly derived from several hundred expanded graft clones.

TCRbeta library construction was performed incorporating unique molecular identifiers. TCRdb re-derived calls from the PCR reads in MiXCR, one entry per CDR3 protein. Of more than 400,000 distinct CDR3 sequences in the sample, about an eighth were seen once. Specimen: PBMCs, mostly from graft donor cells, collected 180 days after TCRalphabeta/CD19-depleted stem cell transplant. This TCR was recovered from a female patient between 2 and 15 years old who had a stem cell transplant for aplastic anemia, so the T cells may come from the graft donor. J is TRBJ1-1 and V is TRBV5-8, with unresolved D. CDR3 nucleotides: TGTGCCAGCGCCCGCCGGAACACTGAAGCTTTCTTT. Translating gives CASARRNTEAFF.